The clone carrying this TCR beta chain was recorded a few times. What it binds is not known. Mismatch with germline at one junction end may stem from a read error. This sample's RNA came from whole unsorted tissue. The library came from three nested PCR rounds adapted from ARM-PCR protocols. MiXCR was run by TCRdb on the multiplex PCR reads, yielding one entry per CDR3 protein. The top ten hold over 12% of the sample, which has about 93,000 distinct CDR3 sequences, roughly three fifths seen once. This CDR3 has 13 residues. In germline, CDR1 is SGHDT, CDR2 YYEEEE. The sample belongs to a study of tumor and adjacent non-tumor tissue in lung cancer. Study-wide background: The patients, 10 to 11 men and 5 women, were about 30 to 85 with stage I to III disease. Study-wide findings and caveats: Compared with tumor, normal lung showed significantly lower TCR diversity.

Sequenced input: lung tumor tissue. This receptor was identified in a man aged 65 to 85 with non-small cell lung cancer. The chain couples TRBV5-6 to TRBJ2-5; D remains ambiguous. CDR3 sequence (DNA): TGTGCCAGCAGCTTAATAAGCCAAGGGACCCAGTACTTC. As protein: CASSLISQGTQYF.